This T cell receptor beta chain was sequenced for a study of CD8 T cells in Susac syndrome. When the RNA was reverse transcribed, random hexamers were used with an input of about 0.45 to 1 ug. TCRdb re-derived calls from the immunoSEQ multiplex PCR reads in MiXCR, one entry per CDR3 protein. The sample lists approximately 80,000 distinct CDR3 sequences; approximately 94% were seen once. With regard to this clonotype: As yet, its antigen is unknown.

Study observations and caveats: Peak Susac CD8+ clonal expansion occurred in TEMRA cells and active patients. Total CD8+ and CD8+ TEMRA repertoires contained fewer than 20 and five Susac-specific public clones, respectively.

High-throughput TCR beta sequencing covered peripheral CD8+ and CD4+ T cells. As judged by recently defined diagnostic criteria, patients with Susac syndrome had definite or probable disease. Germline V gene lookup returns CDR1 SGHRS and CDR2 YFSETQ. With 4 bases removed from V and 0 bases from J, the gap between germline ends came to 13 bases. The CDR3 spans 16 residues. This receptor was obtained from a human donor with Susac syndrome. Sequencing was performed on CD8+ T cells from PBMCs. The J gene is TRBJ2-2, the V gene TRBV5-1, with no clear D. As DNA, the CDR3 is TGCGCCAGCAGCCCGGTCCCAGATCCGAACACCGGGGAGCTGTTTTTT. Its translation: CASSPVPDPNTGELFF.